These T cell receptor beta chains were read from a single sample in a study of shared clonotypes between healthy human individuals. The assay was immunoSEQ multiplex PCR, and TCRdb's table has in-frame clones only and misses some. The data hold roughly 1.5 million clones, with approximately 98% observed a single time. The specimen was naive CD4+ T cells sorted from blood. All receptors derive from a man aged 25 to 45 in good health. Both conserved end residues are part of each CDR3. Fields, in order: CDR3 DNA, CDR3 protein, V gene, D gene, J gene. D genes are given only for firm matches.

CDR3nt: TGTGCCAGTAGTATTTGGCAGATCCCCTCCAATGAGCAGTTCTTC
CDR3aa: CASSIWQIPSNEQFF
v_gene: TRBV19
d_gene: -
j_gene: TRBJ2-1

CDR3nt: TGTGCCAGCAGCTTGGACGCCAGGGGGTCAGGTCAGCCCCAGCATTTT
CDR3aa: CASSLDARGSGQPQHF
v_gene: TRBV5-8
d_gene: TRBD1
j_gene: TRBJ1-5

CDR3nt: TGTGCCAGCAGCCCCGAAGGTTACCCCTACGAGCAGTACTTC
CDR3aa: CASSPEGYPYEQYF
v_gene: TRBV11-3
d_gene: -
j_gene: TRBJ2-7

CDR3nt: TGCGCCAGCAGCCACGTAGCCGGGACAGAGTTTACCTACGAGCAGTACTTC
CDR3aa: CASSHVAGTEFTYEQYF
v_gene: TRBV4-3
d_gene: TRBD1
j_gene: TRBJ2-7

CDR3nt: TGCGCCAGCAGCTTGCCTAGCTACGAGCAGTACTTC
CDR3aa: CASSLPSYEQYF
v_gene: TRBV5-1
d_gene: -
j_gene: TRBJ2-7

CDR3nt: TGTGCCAGCAGCGTATTAGGACAGGGGGATTCACCCCTCCACTTT
CDR3aa: CASSVLGQGDSPLHF
v_gene: TRBV9
d_gene: TRBD1
j_gene: TRBJ1-6

CDR3nt: TGTGCCAGCAGCCCGGGGGGAAACTTACACAACTATGGCTACACCTTC
CDR3aa: CASSPGGNLHNYGYTF
v_gene: TRBV9
d_gene: -
j_gene: TRBJ1-2

CDR3nt: TGTGCCATCAGTGGTAGCGGAAACTACGAGCAGTACTTC
CDR3aa: CAISGSGNYEQYF
v_gene: TRBV10-3
d_gene: -
j_gene: TRBJ2-7

CDR3nt: TGTGCCACCAGCACGAATGCGGGGGATGGAGATACGCAGTATTTT
CDR3aa: CATSTNAGDGDTQYF
v_gene: TRBV15
d_gene: TRBD2
j_gene: TRBJ2-3

CDR3nt: TGTGCCACCAACAGAACTCCGGGACAGGGGGCATGTGAGCAGTACTTC
CDR3aa: CATNRTPGQGACEQYF
v_gene: TRBV27
d_gene: TRBD1
j_gene: TRBJ2-7

CDR3nt: TGTGCCAGTAGTAGTGGGGGCTTTCGCGGCAATCAGCCCCAGCATTTT
CDR3aa: CASSSGGFRGNQPQHF
v_gene: TRBV19
d_gene: -
j_gene: TRBJ1-5

CDR3nt: TGTGCCAGTAGGGCCTGGGCAGGGGTCCACGAGCAGTACTTC
CDR3aa: CASRAWAGVHEQYF
v_gene: TRBV19
d_gene: -
j_gene: TRBJ2-7

CDR3nt: TGTGCCAGCAGCCAAGATCCCCCGAACTTCGTTCGGACAGGGAAATACAATGAGCAGTTCTTC
CDR3aa: CASSQDPPNFVRTGKYNEQFF
v_gene: TRBV14
d_gene: TRBD1
j_gene: TRBJ2-1

CDR3nt: TGTGCCATCGGGACTAGCGGTTCGTTGGATACCGGGGAGCTGTTTTTT
CDR3aa: CAIGTSGSLDTGELFF
v_gene: TRBV10-3
d_gene: TRBD2
j_gene: TRBJ2-2

CDR3nt: TGCGCCAGCAGCAGTGGACAGGGGCCCTTCGGCGAGCAGTACTTC
CDR3aa: CASSSGQGPFGEQYF
v_gene: TRBV5-1
d_gene: TRBD1
j_gene: TRBJ2-7

CDR3nt: TGTGCCAGCTCAGGCGACAGGAATCAGCCCCAGCATTTT
CDR3aa: CASSGDRNQPQHF
v_gene: TRBV18
d_gene: -
j_gene: TRBJ1-5

CDR3nt: TGTGCCAGCTCAGTCACAATATCACAGGGGTTGGAAGCTTTCTTT
CDR3aa: CASSVTISQGLEAFF
v_gene: TRBV18
d_gene: TRBD1
j_gene: TRBJ1-1

CDR3nt: TGTGCCAGCAGTAGGTACCGGGGACAGGGGACAGATACGCAGTATTTT
CDR3aa: CASSRYRGQGTDTQYF
v_gene: TRBV5-6
d_gene: TRBD1
j_gene: TRBJ2-3

CDR3nt: TGTGCCAGCAGCGAAATGGGTAGTGGTGTCGGGGATGGCTACACCTTC
CDR3aa: CASSEMGSGVGDGYTF
v_gene: TRBV9
d_gene: -
j_gene: TRBJ1-2